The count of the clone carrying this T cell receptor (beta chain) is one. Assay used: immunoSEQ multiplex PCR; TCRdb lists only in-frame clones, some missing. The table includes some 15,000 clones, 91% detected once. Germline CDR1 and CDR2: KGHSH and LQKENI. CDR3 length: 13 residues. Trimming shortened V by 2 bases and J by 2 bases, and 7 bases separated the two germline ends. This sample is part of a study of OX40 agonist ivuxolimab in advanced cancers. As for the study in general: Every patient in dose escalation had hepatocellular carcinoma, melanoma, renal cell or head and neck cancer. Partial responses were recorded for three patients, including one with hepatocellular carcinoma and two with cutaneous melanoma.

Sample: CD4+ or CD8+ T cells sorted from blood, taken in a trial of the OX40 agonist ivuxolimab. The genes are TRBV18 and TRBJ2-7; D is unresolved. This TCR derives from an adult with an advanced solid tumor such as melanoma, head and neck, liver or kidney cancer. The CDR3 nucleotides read TGTGCCAGCTCACCATATAGAACCTACGAGCAGTACTTC. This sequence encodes CASSPYRTYEQYF.